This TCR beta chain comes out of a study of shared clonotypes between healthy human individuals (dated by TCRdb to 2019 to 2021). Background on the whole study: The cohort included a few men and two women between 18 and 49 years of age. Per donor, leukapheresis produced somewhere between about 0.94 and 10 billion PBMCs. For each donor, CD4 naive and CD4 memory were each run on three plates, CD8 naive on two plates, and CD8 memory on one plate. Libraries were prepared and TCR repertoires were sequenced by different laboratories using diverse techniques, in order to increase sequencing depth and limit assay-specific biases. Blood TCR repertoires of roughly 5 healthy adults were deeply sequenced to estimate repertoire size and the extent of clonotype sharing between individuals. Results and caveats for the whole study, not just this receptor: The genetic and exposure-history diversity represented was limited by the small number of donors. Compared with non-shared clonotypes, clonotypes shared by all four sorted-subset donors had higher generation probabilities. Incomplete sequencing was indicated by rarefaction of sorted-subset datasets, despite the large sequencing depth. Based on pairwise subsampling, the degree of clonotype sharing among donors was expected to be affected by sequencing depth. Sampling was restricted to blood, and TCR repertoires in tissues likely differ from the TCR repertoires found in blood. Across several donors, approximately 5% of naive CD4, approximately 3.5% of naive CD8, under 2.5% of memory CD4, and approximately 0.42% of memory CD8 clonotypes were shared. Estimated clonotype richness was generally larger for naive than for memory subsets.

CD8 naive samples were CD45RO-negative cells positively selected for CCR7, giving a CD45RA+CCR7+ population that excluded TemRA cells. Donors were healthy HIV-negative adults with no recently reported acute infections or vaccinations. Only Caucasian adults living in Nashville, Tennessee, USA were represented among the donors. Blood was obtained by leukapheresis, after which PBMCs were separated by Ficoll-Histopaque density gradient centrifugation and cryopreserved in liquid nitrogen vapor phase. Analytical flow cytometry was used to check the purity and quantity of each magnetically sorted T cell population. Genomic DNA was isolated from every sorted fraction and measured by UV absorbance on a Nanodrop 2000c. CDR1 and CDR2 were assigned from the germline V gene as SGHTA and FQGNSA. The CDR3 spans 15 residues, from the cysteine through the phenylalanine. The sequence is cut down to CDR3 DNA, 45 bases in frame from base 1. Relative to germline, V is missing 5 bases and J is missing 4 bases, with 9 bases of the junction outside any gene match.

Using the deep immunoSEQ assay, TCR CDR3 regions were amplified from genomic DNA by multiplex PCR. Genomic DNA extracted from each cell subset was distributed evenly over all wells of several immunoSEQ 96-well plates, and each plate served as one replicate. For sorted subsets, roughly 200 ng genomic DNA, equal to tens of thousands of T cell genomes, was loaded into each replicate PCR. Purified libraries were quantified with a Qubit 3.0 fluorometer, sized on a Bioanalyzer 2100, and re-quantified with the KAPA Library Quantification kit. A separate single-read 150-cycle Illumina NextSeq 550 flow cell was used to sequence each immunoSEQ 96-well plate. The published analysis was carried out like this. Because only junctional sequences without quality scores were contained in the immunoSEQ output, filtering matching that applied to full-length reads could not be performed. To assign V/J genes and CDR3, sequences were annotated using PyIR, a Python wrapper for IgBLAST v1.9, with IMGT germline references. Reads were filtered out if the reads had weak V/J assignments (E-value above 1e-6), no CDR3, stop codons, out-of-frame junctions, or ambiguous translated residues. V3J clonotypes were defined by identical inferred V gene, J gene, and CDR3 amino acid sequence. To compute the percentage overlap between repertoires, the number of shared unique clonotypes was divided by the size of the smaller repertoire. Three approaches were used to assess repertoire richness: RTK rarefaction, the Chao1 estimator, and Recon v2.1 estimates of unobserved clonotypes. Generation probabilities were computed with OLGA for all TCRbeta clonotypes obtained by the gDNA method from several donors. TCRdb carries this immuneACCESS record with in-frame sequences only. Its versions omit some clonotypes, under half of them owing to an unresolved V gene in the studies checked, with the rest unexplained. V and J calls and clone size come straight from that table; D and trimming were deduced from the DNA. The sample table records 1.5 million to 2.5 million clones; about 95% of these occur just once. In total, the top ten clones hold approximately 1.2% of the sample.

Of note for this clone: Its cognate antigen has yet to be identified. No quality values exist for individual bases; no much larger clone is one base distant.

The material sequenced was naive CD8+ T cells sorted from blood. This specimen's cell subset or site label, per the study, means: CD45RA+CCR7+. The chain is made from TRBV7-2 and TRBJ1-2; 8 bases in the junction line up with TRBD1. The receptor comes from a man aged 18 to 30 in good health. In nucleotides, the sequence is TGTGCCAGCAGCAAACCGGGACAGGCGGTCTATGGCTACACCTTC. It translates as CASSKPGQAVYGYTF.